The rows below give T cell receptor beta chains drawn from one sample of a study of Ad26.COV2.S vaccination and SARS-CoV-2 variants. Assay used: immunoSEQ multiplex PCR; TCRdb lists only in-frame clones, some missing. This sample yields hundreds of thousands of clones, of which over 75% are seen a single time; roughly 3.6% belongs to the top ten. The sample in question was peripheral blood, obtained in a trial of Ad26.COV2.S vaccine versus placebo. These receptors came from a person between 18 and 65 years old who received the Ad26.COV2.S COVID-19 vaccine or a placebo. The CDR3 runs from the conserved cysteine through the conserved F or W. A D gene is named only where the DNA matches it firmly. For some rows the clone size is stated as once, few or many, or as a class when expanded; others skip it.

TRBV5-1	once	TRBJ2-1	-	TGCGCCAGCAGCTTGAGGGGGATCGGACTAGATGAGCAGTTCTTC	CASSLRGIGLDEQFF
TRBV11-2	-	TRBJ1-2	-	TGTGCCAGCAGCTTAGATTCATCTAAGGCCTTATTGTCTAACTATGGCTACACCTTC	CASSLDSSKALLSNYGYTF
TRBV29-1	-	TRBJ2-5	TRBD1	TGCAGCGTGACCCGGGACAGTGGGGGAAGGACCCAGTACTTC	CSVTRDSGGRTQYF
TRBV19	-	TRBJ2-1	TRBD1	TGTGCCAGTAGTATGGGGACAGCGTACAATGAGCAGTTCTTC	CASSMGTAYNEQFF
TRBV9	-	TRBJ2-5	TRBD2	TGTGCCAGCAGCGGACTAGCGGGGGATGAGACCCAGTACTTC	CASSGLAGDETQYF
TRBV5-8	-	TRBJ1-1	-	TGTGCCAGCACCCTGTGGGCTGAAGCTTTCTTT	CASTLWAEAFF
TRBV5-6	-	TRBJ1-6	TRBD1	TGTGCCAGCACCAGGACAGGAATTCTTAATTCACCCCTCCACTTT	CASTRTGILNSPLHF
TRBV7-2	-	TRBJ2-7	-	TGTGCCAGCACCCAAGGGAGGGGGGGGTACGAGCAGTACTTC	CASTQGRGGYEQYF
TRBV7-9	-	TRBJ2-3	-	TGTGCCAGCAGCTCCAATCGCGGCACAGATACGCAGTATTTT	CASSSNRGTDTQYF
TRBV20-1	-	TRBJ1-1	-	TGCAGTGCCCAGAACGAAGCTTTCTTT	CSAQNEAFF
TRBV2	-	TRBJ1-1	-	TGTGCCAGCAGTAGTCAGCCGAACACTGAAGCTTTCTTT	CASSSQPNTEAFF
TRBV11-3	-	TRBJ2-1	-	TGTGCCAGCAGCTCCCGCTACCGGGCCAGACAGTTCTTC	CASSSRYRARQFF
TRBV14	few	TRBJ1-5	-	TGTGCCAGCAGCCAAGGGGGGAATGAGGGCGGTAGCAATCAGCCCCAGCATTTT	CASSQGGNEGGSNQPQHF
TRBV6-5	-	TRBJ1-1	-	TGTGCCAGCAGTTACGAGTTCAGGGTTTTCAATGGTGAAGCTTTCTTT	CASSYEFRVFNGEAFF
TRBV7-3	-	TRBJ1-1	TRBD1	TGTGCCAGCAGCTTAACGGGACAGGGGGGCTTGGACACTGAAGCTTTCTTT	CASSLTGQGGLDTEAFF
TRBV30	-	TRBJ2-7	-	TGTGCCTGGAGTGTAAGCCAGAGCTACGAGCAGTACTTC	CAWSVSQSYEQYF
TRBV30	-	TRBJ1-2	-	TGTGCCTGGAGTCCCGGAAACTATGGCTACACCTTC	CAWSPGNYGYTF
TRBV11-2	-	TRBJ1-1	-	TGTGCCAGCAGCTCGGGCAGATGGACTGAAGCTTTCTTT	CASSSGRWTEAFF
TRBV7-2	-	TRBJ1-5	-	TGTGCCAGCAGCAAAAGAGGTGATCAGCCCCAGCATTTT	CASSKRGDQPQHF
TRBV4-1	-	TRBJ1-1	TRBD1	TGCGCCAGCAGCCAAGTGGACAGGGGCGCGACCCAGCCTTTCTTT	CASSQVDRGATQPFF
TRBV2	-	TRBJ2-1	-	TGTGCCAGCAGTCCACCGTTTAGGAATGAGCAGTTCTTC	CASSPPFRNEQFF
TRBV10-3	-	TRBJ1-1	TRBD1	TGTGCCATCAGTGATGTAAAGGGGGCAAACACTGAAGCTTTCTTT	CAISDVKGANTEAFF
TRBV19	-	TRBJ2-7	TRBD1	TGTGCCAGTATTGGGACGGACAGGGATGGCGAGCAGTACTTC	CASIGTDRDGEQYF
TRBV7-7	-	TRBJ2-1	-	TGTGCTAGCAGCTTAGACGGGGGAACCTACAATGAGCAGTTCTTC	CASSLDGGTYNEQFF
TRBV11-2	once	TRBJ2-5	TRBD2	TGTGCCAGCAGCCCAGCGGGGGGGGCAGGGCAAGAGACCCAGTACTTC	CASSPAGGAGQETQYF
TRBV27	-	TRBJ2-3	-	TGTGCCAGCAGTTTATCGGTACTAGGACAACACACAGATACGCAGTATTTT	CASSLSVLGQHTDTQYF
TRBV4-1	-	TRBJ1-1	-	TGCGCCAGCACAGGTGGAGGTCAACGGAAAACTAAAATGAACACTGAAGCTTTCTTT	CASTGGGQRKTKMNTEAFF
TRBV3-1/TRBV3-2	-	TRBJ2-5	-	TGTGCCAGCAGCCAAGTTTCGGGGGACCAAGAGACCCAGTACTTC	CASSQVSGDQETQYF
TRBV7-2	-	TRBJ1-2	TRBD1	TGTGCCAGCAGCCCTTCCGGGACAGTCTATGGCTACACCTTC	CASSPSGTVYGYTF
TRBV7-8	-	TRBJ2-1	TRBD2	TGTGCCAGCAGCTTAGTGGCGGGGGGATTTTACAATGAGCAGTTCTTC	CASSLVAGGFYNEQFF
TRBV19	-	TRBJ1-5	-	TGTGCCAGTAGTATCCAGGGACACCAGCCCCAGCATTTT	CASSIQGHQPQHF
TRBV9	-	TRBJ2-2	-	TGTGCCAGCAGCGTAGTAGGGGCGAACACCGGGGAGCTGTTTTTT	CASSVVGANTGELFF